This record concerns one T cell receptor beta chain sequence. No antigen is known for it. These data belong to a study of T-cell memory formation after mild COVID-19. Study observations and caveats: Within pre-infection memory, some responding clones were found, suggesting cross-reactive memory joined.

TCRdb re-called the 5' RACE reads through MiXCR, storing one row per CDR3 protein. The data contain hundreds of thousands of distinct CDR3 sequences, nearly 25% of them seen just once; the ten biggest clones take up around 13%. Between the trimmed V and J ends, which lost 2 bases and 0 bases, there was a span of 18 bases. The CDR3 loop spans 18 amino acids. Germline V gene sequence: CDR1 SGHTA, CDR2 FQGNSA. What was sequenced was PBMCs or a T cell subset sorted from them (not recorded which). The chain employs TRBV7-2 and TRBJ2-3, with D uncertain. This receptor was taken from an adult woman who had mild COVID-19 (a few samples of this study predate the infection). Cell type and time point are not known. The CDR3 is CASSLTSTLHLSTDTQYF. The CDR3 nucleotides are TGTGCCAGCAGCTTAACTTCAACCCTTCACCTTAGCACAGATACGCAGTATTTT.